The next 5 T cell receptor beta chains were all read from a single sample in a study of OX40 agonist ivuxolimab in advanced cancers. The data were produced by immunoSEQ multiplex PCR, yet TCRdb's version contains in-frame clones alone and is incomplete. The table lists over 50,000 clones, more than 80% of them singletons. The sample consisted of CD4+ or CD8+ T cells sorted from blood, taken in a trial of the OX40 agonist ivuxolimab. The receptors originated from an adult with an advanced solid tumor such as melanoma, head and neck, liver or kidney cancer.

J is TRBJ1-1 and V is TRBV27, with D perhaps TRBD1 (6 bases). The CDR3 is 14 residues long. Germline CDR1 reads MNHEY; CDR2 reads SMNVEV (reference sequence). Trimming shortened V by 1 base and J by 7 bases, and 13 bases separated the two germline ends. The DNA of the CDR3 is TGTGCCAGCAGTTTATTACCTATGACAGGTGAAGCTTTCTTT. Protein product: CASSLLPMTGEAFF.

J is TRBJ2-1 and V is TRBV28; TRBD2 aligns across 7 bases. Trimming removed 3 bases from V and 5 bases from J; junction bases left unmatched: 10. The CDR3 is 16 residues long. Germline CDR1 MDHEN, CDR2 SYDVKM. The CDR3 DNA is TGTGCCAGCAGTTTGCCGTCGGCGGGAGCTCACAATGAGCAGTTCTTC. Protein sequence: CASSLPSAGAHNEQFF.

The chain employs TRBV7-3 and TRBJ2-1; no reliable D call. Trimming left V 1 base short and J 9 bases short, with 13 bases between. From germline, CDR1 is SGHTA and CDR2 FQGTGA. The CDR3 consists of 14 residues. The CDR3 sequence is CASSLMADKGEQFF. The CDR3 bases are TGTGCCAGCAGCTTAATGGCGGATAAGGGTGAGCAGTTCTTC. Full variable domain (rest looked up from reference TRBV7-3 and TRBJ2-1): GAGVSQTPSNKVTEKGKYVELRCDPISGHTALYWYRQSLGQGPEFLIYFQGTGAADDSGLPNDRFFAVRPEGSVSTLKIQRTERGDSAVYLCASSLMADKGEQFFGPGTRLTVL.

The genes are TRBV9 and TRBJ2-3, with 10 bases matching TRBD2. The junction had 11 bases not matched to a gene; V was cut back by 4 bases and J by 3 bases. CDR1 is SGDLS and CDR2 is YYNGEE in the germline V gene. The CDR3 spans 17 residues. The DNA of the CDR3 is TGTGCCAGCAGCTTCTTATCTAGCGGGAGTTGGACAGATACGCAGTATTTT. Translating gives CASSFLSSGSWTDTQYF.

The chain is built from TRBV9 and TRBJ2-1; weak D call: TRBD2 (5 bases). Germline lookup yields CDR1 SGDLS and CDR2 YYNGEE. CDR3 length: 14 amino acids. V was cut by 0 bases and J by 9 bases, with 13 bases left in between. The CDR3: CASSVDVSVSEQFF. The CDR3 DNA reads as TGTGCCAGCAGCGTAGACGTTAGCGTAAGTGAGCAGTTCTTC.